This record looks at one T cell receptor (beta chain) sequence and its context. The antigen is not known. These data belong to a study of neoadjuvant anti-PD-1 for oral cavity cancer. Study results and limitations: After neoadjuvant nivolumab, PBMC T cell clonality was significantly higher in non-responders than responders. Only three patients per response group were TCR-analyzed; validation needed. Treg/Th17 ratio rose with pretreatment blood and fell with post-treatment tumor TCRbeta clonality.

Data came from immunoSEQ multiplex PCR; TCRdb stores just in-frame clones and leaves some out. The top ten hold over 2.5% of the sample, which has 65,000 to 95,000 clones, approximately 84% seen once. Germline lookup yields CDR1 SGHRS and CDR2 YFSETQ. The CDR3 contains 12 residues. Trimming removed 1 base from V and 7 bases from J, with 9 bases in between. This sample comprised PBMCs, obtained before nivolumab (anti-PD-1) treatment. The chain combines TRBV5-1 with TRBJ2-7, with D possibly TRBD1 on 6 matching bases. This clonotype was obtained from a person aged 35-79 years with oral cavity squamous cell carcinoma. CDR3 sequence reads: CASSLYREEQYF. The CDR3 DNA reads TGCGCCAGCAGCTTGTACAGGGAGGAGCAGTACTTC.